This passage covers 21 T cell receptor beta chains from one sample sequenced in a study of T cell repertoires in cytomegalovirus infection. These receptors' targets are unknown. TCRdb re-called the reads through MiXCR, storing one row per CDR3 protein. Altogether under 350,000 distinct CDR3 sequences are present, under 25% being singletons, with the ten largest covering roughly a fifth. The starting material was cultured PBMCs, obtained from culture after CMV antigen stimulation. These receptors all stem from a human donor in good health (CMV status not recorded). Some clones in this sample may be carry-over from other donors' samples.

In this sample, this clonotype turned up a few times. The J gene is TRBJ1-5, the V gene TRBV28, with TRBD1 matching over 7 bases. V shed 4 bases, J shed 5 bases, and the junction held 8 bases outside the gene matches. The CDR3 is 15 amino acids. Germline values: CDR1 MDHEN, CDR2 SYDVKM. The DNA of the CDR3 is TGTGCCAGCAGTTACCGGGACAGAGGGTATCAGCCCCAGCATTTT. It encodes CASSYRDRGYQPQHF.

The CDR3 DNA is TGCAGTGCTAGACCACCCCCGGTAAAGTACAGGGTGGACACTGAAGCTTTCTTT. Translated: CSARPPPVKYRVDTEAFF. The gene calls are TRBV20-1 and TRBJ1-1, with D possibly being TRBD1 (6 bases). V lost 2 bases, J lost 3 bases, and 25 bases lay in between. The CDR3 has 18 residues. Per germline, CDR1 DFQATT and CDR2 SNEGSKA (reference sequence).

The gene calls are TRBV20-1 and TRBJ2-6; 9 bases match TRBD1. This CDR3 is built from 19 residues. The ends lost 2 bases at V and 1 base at J; junction bases unmatched: 12. The germline V gene encodes CDR1 DFQATT and CDR2 SNEGSKA (reference sequence). The CDR3 DNA sequence: TGCAGTGCTAGATACCGGGACAGGGCCGAGGGGTCTGGGGCCAACGTCCTGACTTTC. Translating it yields CSARYRDRAEGSGANVLTF.

This clonotype has more than one count but fewer than ten. V usage is TRBV7-9 and J usage is TRBJ2-1, with 16 bases aligning to TRBD2. V trimming: 5 bases; J trimming: 8 bases; junction bases outside the gene matches: 12. This CDR3 comprises 18 residues. The germline CDR1 and CDR2 sequences are SEHNR and FQNEAQ (reference sequence). The CDR3 DNA reads as TGTGCCAGCAGCCAGGATGCGGGACTAGCGGGAGGGCCTTATGAGCAGTTCTTC. This codes for CASSQDAGLAGGPYEQFF.

J is TRBJ2-1 and V is TRBV20-1; 7 nucleotides align to TRBD2. Unmatched junction bases numbered 0, after V lost 2 bases and J lost 5 bases. This CDR3 spans 12 amino acids. The germline V gene has CDR1 DFQATT and CDR2 SNEGSKA (reference sequence). The CDR3 nucleotides are TGCAGTGCTAGACTAGCGGACAATGAGCAGTTCTTC. Amino acid sequence: CSARLADNEQFF.

DNA for the CDR3: TGTGCCAGCAGCGCCAGGGGTTCCTATAATTCACCCCTCCACTTT. This codes for CASSARGSYNSPLHF. V is TRBV11-3 and J is TRBJ1-6; maybe TRBD1 (6 bases). Trimming took off 5 bases at V and 1 base at J, with 9 bases between the two ends. Germline lookup yields CDR1 SGHNT and CDR2 YENEEA. This CDR3 spans 15 amino acids.

J is TRBJ1-4 and V is TRBV3-1, with a tentative D call TRBD1 (5 bases). Germline loops: CDR1 LGHDT, CDR2 YNNKEL (reference sequence). Trimming pared 5 bases from V and 4 bases from J, leaving 20 bases between. The CDR3 length is 17 residues. In nucleotides, the CDR3 is TGTGCCAGCAGCAAGAAGACAGAAGGTCTGGGTAATGAAAAACTGTTTTTT. Translation gives CASSKKTEGLGNEKLFF.

The table lists this clonotype with a few counts. V and J are TRBV7-2 and TRBJ2-5, with D possibly called TRBD1 or TRBD2 (6 bases each). CDR1 and CDR2 from the germline V gene are SGHTA and FQGNSA. The CDR3 covers 15 residues. V lost 7 bases and J lost 1, with 16 bases in between. The CDR3 spells CASNEARGPQETQYF. As DNA, the CDR3 is TGTGCCAGCAACGAGGCTCGGGGGCCCCAAGAGACCCAGTACTTC. Filled out from reference TRBV7-2 and TRBJ2-5, the complete variable domain reads GAGVSQSPSNKVTEKGKDVELRCDPISGHTALYWYRQSLGQGLEFLIYFQGNSAPDKSGLPSDRFSAERTGGSVSTLTIQRTQQEDSAVYLCASNEARGPQETQYFGPGTRLLVL.

The chain links TRBV4-3 to TRBJ2-5, with 12 bases identical to TRBD2. CDR1 and CDR2 from the germline V gene are LGHNA and YSLEER. The CDR3 is 20 amino acids. Trimming took 4 bases from V and 5 from J; bases not matched to a gene: 20. CDR3 sequence: CASSPGGLDPSGRAWETQYF. CDR3 DNA sequence: TGCGCCAGCAGCCCCGGCGGGTTGGATCCTAGCGGGAGGGCCTGGGAGACCCAGTACTTC.

The V and J genes are TRBV12-3 or TRBV12-4 and TRBJ2-2, with D perhaps given as TRBD1 or TRBD2 (5 bases each). The CDR3 consists of 13 residues. The germline V and J ends were trimmed by 7 bases and 1 base, with 7 bases remaining between them. The CDR3 spells CASIGGNTGELFF. CDR3 nucleotides: TGTGCCAGCATTGGGGGGAACACCGGGGAGCTGTTTTTT.

The chain has TRBV24-1 and TRBJ2-2, with 11 bases aligning to TRBD2. Germline assignment: CDR1 KGHDR and CDR2 SFDVKD. The CDR3 totals 16 residues. The junction had 5 bases not matched to a gene; V was cut back by 6 bases and J by 3 bases. CDR3 in amino acids: CATSKLAGDDTGELFF. The CDR3 coding sequence is TGTGCCACCAGTAAACTAGCGGGAGACGACACCGGGGAGCTGTTTTTT.

The rearrangement links TRBV29-1 to TRBJ1-5; D is perhaps TRBD1 (5 bases). This CDR3 spans 14 amino acids. Trimming took off 4 bases at V and 7 bases at J, with 17 bases between the two ends. Germline V gene sequence: CDR1 SQVTM, CDR2 ANQGSEA. CDR3: CSVAGPNSNQPQHF. CDR3 DNA sequence: TGCAGCGTTGCGGGGCCTAACAGTAACCAGCCCCAGCATTTT.

Remarks on this clonotype: A single base separates this from a much larger clone, so it may be a read error. V and J are TRBV2 and TRBJ2-1, with TRBD2 identical over 7 bases. Germline CDR1 is SNHLY and CDR2 is FYNNEI. The CDR3 spans 13 residues. The CDR3 reads CVSREEAYNEQFF. The CDR3 region has the DNA TGTGTCAGCCGGGAGGAAGCCTACAATGAGCAGTTCTTC.

V is TRBV3-1 and J is TRBJ2-7; D is tentatively TRBD1 or TRBD2 (5 bases each). Germline CDR1 is LGHDT and CDR2 is YNNKEL (reference sequence). Deletions cut 1 base from V and 2 bases from J, with 9 bases between. The CDR3 runs 14 residues. In nucleotides, the CDR3 is TGTGCCAGCAGCCAAGGGGACCTAGCCTACGAGCAGTACTTC. This encodes CASSQGDLAYEQYF.

This clonotype has a count of ten or more. CDR3 DNA: TGTGCCAGCAGTTTTGGGGAAAATCCCTTGGGATACGAGCAGTACTTC. Translation: CASSFGENPLGYEQYF. The chain combines TRBV27 with TRBJ2-7; D is uncertain. Germline CDR1 MNHEY, CDR2 SMNVEV (reference sequence). The CDR3 has 16 amino acids. Trimming pared 3 bases from V and 4 bases from J, leaving 19 bases between.

In its sample, this clonotype was seen once. The rearrangement uses TRBV3-1 and TRBJ2-7; TRBD2 aligns across 7 bases. This CDR3 is 14 amino acids long. V shed 0 bases and J 1 base; nucleotides not matched to a gene: 0. CDR1 and CDR2 (germline): LGHDT, YNNKEL (reference sequence). CDR3 amino acids: CASSQELASYEQYF. The CDR3 DNA is TGTGCCAGCAGCCAAGAACTAGCGTCCTACGAGCAGTACTTC.

The sample holds many counts of this clonotype. The J gene is TRBJ2-7, the V gene TRBV7-2; 8 bases agree with TRBD2. In germline, CDR1 is SGHTA, CDR2 FQGNSA. CDR3 length: 14 amino acids. V trimming: 2 bases; J trimming: 7 bases; junction bases outside the gene matches: 7. CDR3 in amino acids: CASSLNGRVGEQYV. CDR3 in DNA: TGTGCCAGCAGCTTAAACGGGAGGGTGGGGGAGCAGTACGTC.

The chain recombines TRBV19 with TRBJ2-1; D remains ambiguous. The CDR3 is 14 amino acids. Trimming took 5 bases from V and 2 from J, leaving 10 bases between them. Per germline, CDR1 LNHDA and CDR2 SQIVND (reference sequence). The CDR3 nucleotides are TGTGCCAGTAGTCCCCGTATGGCCTACAATGAGCAGTTCTTC. Translation: CASSPRMAYNEQFF.

Notes on this clonotype: No conserved phenylalanine or tryptophan is present at the end of the CDR3, so a read error is the likely explanation. No DNA is shown, since the ends of the CDR3 on it are uncertain; the CDR3 is the one TCRdb lists. The chain joins TRBV7-2 to TRBJ2-5; TRBD2, the D gene given by the table, was not confirmed from the DNA. CDR1 and CDR2 from the germline V gene are SGHTA and FQGNSA. The CDR3 length equals 13 residues, ends included. CDR3 sequence reads: CASGSVAVGPKNI.

This clonotype was counted ten times or more. The chain links TRBV6-6 to TRBJ2-1, with D uncertain. This CDR3 region has 14 residues. Germline CDR1 is MNHNY and CDR2 is SVGAGI (reference sequence). V shed 0 bases and J shed 4 bases, with 7 bases lying between them. CDR3: CASSYSTGYNEQFF. The DNA of the CDR3 is TGTGCCAGCAGTTACTCGACTGGATACAATGAGCAGTTCTTC.

This clonotype was seen many times. The chain employs TRBV7-2 and TRBJ1-2, with D possibly matching TRBD1 (5 bases). The CDR3 length is 13 residues. Trimming took 5 bases from V and 4 from J, leaving 11 bases between them. Germline assignment: CDR1 SGHTA and CDR2 FQGNSA. Here the CDR3 reads CASSLDRSYGYTF. CDR3 DNA sequence: TGTGCCAGCAGCCTCGACAGAAGCTATGGCTACACCTTC.